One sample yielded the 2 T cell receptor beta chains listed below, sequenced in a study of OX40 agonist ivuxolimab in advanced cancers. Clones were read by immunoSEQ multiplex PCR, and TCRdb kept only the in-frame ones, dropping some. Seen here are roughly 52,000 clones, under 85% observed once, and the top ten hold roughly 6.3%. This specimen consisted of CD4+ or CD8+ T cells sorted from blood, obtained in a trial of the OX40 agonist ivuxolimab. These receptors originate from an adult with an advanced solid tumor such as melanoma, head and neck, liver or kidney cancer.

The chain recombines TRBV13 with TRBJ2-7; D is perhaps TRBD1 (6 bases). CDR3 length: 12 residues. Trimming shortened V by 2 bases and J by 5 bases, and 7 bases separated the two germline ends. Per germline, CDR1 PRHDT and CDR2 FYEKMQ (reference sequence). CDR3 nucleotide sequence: TGTGCCAGCAGCTTACGACAGGACGAGCAGTACTTC. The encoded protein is CASSLRQDEQYF.

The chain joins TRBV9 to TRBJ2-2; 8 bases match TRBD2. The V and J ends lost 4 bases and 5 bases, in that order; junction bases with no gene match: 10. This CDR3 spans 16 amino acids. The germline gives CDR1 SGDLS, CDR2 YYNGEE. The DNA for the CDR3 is TGTGCCAGCAGCCCACTAGACGGGAGGGAAACCGGGGAGCTGTTTTTT. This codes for CASSPLDGRETGELFF.